Below, 2 T cell receptor beta chains from the same sample are listed, as sequenced in a study of OX40 agonist ivuxolimab in advanced cancers. Some clones are missing from TCRdb's copy, which holds only in-frame ones; the method was immunoSEQ multiplex PCR. The sample carries about 25,000 clones, 70% to 90% recorded once. Sequences were derived from CD4+ or CD8+ T cells sorted from blood, sampled in a trial of the OX40 agonist ivuxolimab. These TCRs come from an adult with an advanced solid tumor such as melanoma, head and neck, liver or kidney cancer.

The V and J genes are TRBV27 and TRBJ1-4, with 9 bases aligning to TRBD1. CDR1 and CDR2 from the germline V gene are MNHEY and SMNVEV (reference sequence). This CDR3 is built from 13 residues. V gave up 5 bases and J gave up 10 bases; unmatched junction bases: 5. CDR3 nucleotide sequence: TGTGCCAGCAGTGGACAGGGGACGGGAAAACTGTTTTTT. Protein: CASSGQGTGKLFF. Full variable domain (remainder filled in from reference TRBV27 and TRBJ1-4): EAQVTQNPRYLITVTGKKLTVTCSQNMNHEYMSWYRQDPGLGLRQIYYSMNVEVTDKGDVPEGYKVSRKEKRNFPLILESPSPNQTSLYFCASSGQGTGKLFFGSGTQLSVL.

This rearrangement joins TRBV5-1 to TRBJ2-2; 9 bases fit TRBD1. The CDR3 spans 16 residues. Germline V lookup: CDR1 SGHRS, CDR2 YFSETQ. The ends lost 2 bases at V and 0 bases at J; junction bases unmatched: 2. The CDR3 DNA is TGCGCCAGCAGCTTAAGGACAGGGGCGAACACCGGGGAGCTGTTTTTT. Residues: CASSLRTGANTGELFF.